Detailed here is one TCR beta chain. These data are taken from a study of T cell responses to AZD1222 COVID-19 vaccine. The germline gives CDR1 KGHDR, CDR2 SFDVKD. With 2 bases clipped from V and 3 bases from J, the junction kept 6 bases outside the gene matches. This CDR3 region has 16 residues. Libraries were prepared by immunoSEQ multiplex PCR; TCRdb keeps only in-frame clonotypes and omits some of them. Of more than 45,000 clones in the sample, around 84% are singletons; the top ten hold roughly a quarter. The chain recombines TRBV24-1 with TRBJ2-1, with TRBD1 matching over 7 bases. The starting material was peripheral blood, obtained on day 0 of AZD1222 vaccination. This clonotype was obtained from an adult in good health. CDR3 sequence reads: CATSDSGTENYNEQFF. CDR3 sequence (DNA): TGTGCCACCAGTGATTCCGGGACAGAAAACTACAATGAGCAGTTCTTC.